This passage covers 7 T cell receptor beta chains from one sample sequenced in a study of blood T cell repertoires in COVID-19. The protocol was immunoSEQ multiplex PCR, while the TCRdb copy is restricted to in-frame clones and leaves out a portion. Among tens of thousands of clones, 70% to 80% were seen once, and the ten largest hold under 3%. The sample was peripheral blood. The receptors derive from a man aged 65 to 79 with COVID-19, enrolled during active disease.

The chain is built from TRBV27 and TRBJ1-2; no clear D gene. Germline-derived CDR1 and CDR2 are MNHEY and SMNVEV (reference sequence). The V gene lost 0 bases and the J gene lost 2 bases, with 7 bases spanning the gap. This CDR3 is built from 14 residues. CDR3 DNA: TGTGCCAGCAGTTTATCGAGAGGGAACTATGGCTACACCTTC. Its translation: CASSLSRGNYGYTF.

The chain has TRBV7-9 and TRBJ2-7; 10 bases are shared with TRBD2. Germline V gives CDR1 SEHNR, CDR2 FQNEAQ (reference sequence). The CDR3 contains 15 residues. The V and J ends lost 5 bases and 2 bases, in that order; junction bases with no gene match: 6. The CDR3 nucleotides read TGTGCCAGCAGCCCCCGGACTAGCGGACCCTACGAGCAGTACTTC. It translates to CASSPRTSGPYEQYF. The full variable domain, completed using reference TRBV7-9 and TRBJ2-7, is DTGVSQNPRHKITKRGQNVTFRCDPISEHNRLYWYRQTLGQGPEFLTYFQNEAQLEKSRLLSDRFSAERPKGSFSTLEIQRTEQGDSAMYLCASSPRTSGPYEQYFGPGTRLTVT.

The rearrangement joins TRBV27 to TRBJ1-2; a possible D gene is TRBD1 (5 bases). Germline V gives CDR1 MNHEY, CDR2 SMNVEV (reference sequence). The CDR3 consists of 16 residues. V shed 3 bases and J shed 8 bases, with 22 bases lying between them. As DNA, the CDR3 is TGTGCCAGCAGTTTCCGAAACCCTGAGCAGGGTACGGGCTACACCTTC. The encoded protein is CASSFRNPEQGTGYTF.

The J gene is TRBJ1-2, the V gene TRBV27; TRBD1 might be the D (5 bases). Germline CDR1 reads MNHEY; CDR2 reads SMNVEV (reference sequence). Trimming cost V 2 bases and J 8 bases, with 21 bases left between them. The CDR3 covers 16 residues. Here the CDR3 DNA reads TGTGCCAGCAGTTTAAACCTACCCGGGACTGCAAGGGGCTACACCTTC. The encoded protein is CASSLNLPGTARGYTF.

The rearrangement joins TRBV4-2 to TRBJ2-7, with 7 bases lining up with TRBD1. J was trimmed by 0 bases and V by 0 bases; bases with no gene match: 8. The V gene's germline CDR1 is LGHNA and CDR2 YNFKEQ. The CDR3 is made up of 17 amino acids. The CDR3, as DNA: TGTGCCAGCAGCCAAGATAGGTTACAGGGGAGCTCCTACGAGCAGTACTTC. Its protein product is CASSQDRLQGSSYEQYF.

The rearrangement uses TRBV27 and TRBJ1-1; no firm D call. Trimming took 8 bases from V and 3 from J, leaving 13 bases between them. Germline V gives CDR1 MNHEY, CDR2 SMNVEV (reference sequence). This CDR3 comprises 13 residues. This CDR3 reads CASSAREDTEAFF. For the CDR3, the DNA is TGTGCCAGCTCGGCCCGGGAGGACACTGAAGCTTTCTTT.

This chain links TRBV2 with TRBJ1-1; D may be TRBD1 (6 bases). Trimming removed 4 bases at V and 4 bases at J, with 13 bases between. Germline V gene data show CDR1 as SNHLY and CDR2 as FYNNEI. The CDR3 covers 14 residues. CDR3 loop: CASSVGGAGTEAFF. As DNA, the CDR3 is TGTGCCAGCAGTGTCGGGGGGGCGGGCACTGAAGCTTTCTTT.